These 20 T cell receptor beta chains were all obtained from the same sample, sequenced in a study of blood T cell repertoires in COVID-19. The repertoire was sequenced with immunoSEQ multiplex PCR; TCRdb's copy has only in-frame clones and lacks some. The sample contains approximately 340,000 clones, around 82% of which appear only once. The specimen sequenced was peripheral blood. The receptors shown here come from a man aged 25-40 years with active or convalescent COVID-19.

This chain joins TRBV5-4 and TRBJ2-5; 8 bases line up with TRBD2. Looked up from germline, CDR1 is SGHNT and CDR2 is YYREEE (reference sequence). This CDR3 has 15 amino acids. Trimming removed 4 bases from V and 5 bases from J; junction bases left unmatched: 10. CDR3 residues: CASSNQRGSGETQYF. CDR3 in DNA: TGTGCCAGCAGCAACCAGCGGGGGTCTGGGGAGACCCAGTACTTC.

The count of this clone is one. This chain joins TRBV5-4 and TRBJ1-3, with no clear D. This CDR3 has 14 amino acids. V lost 4 bases to trimming and J lost 6 bases, with 14 bases between them. The germline gives CDR1 SGHNT, CDR2 YYREEE (reference sequence). This chain's CDR3 is CASSESGRPNTIYF. CDR3 coding DNA: TGTGCCAGCAGCGAGTCCGGGAGGCCAAACACCATATATTTT.

The rearrangement joins TRBV2 to TRBJ1-4; 10 bases fit TRBD1. Germline-derived CDR1 and CDR2 are SNHLY and FYNNEI. J gave up 5 bases and V 6 bases, and 3 bases lay outside the gene matches. The CDR3 has 14 residues. CDR3 loop: CASSEDRGNEKLFF. For the CDR3, the DNA is TGTGCCAGCAGCGAGGACAGGGGGAATGAAAAACTGTTTTTT.

The rearrangement uses TRBV5-4 and TRBJ2-1, with 9 bases lining up with TRBD1. Trimming removed 0 bases from V and 10 bases from J; junction bases left unmatched: 14. The germline gives CDR1 SGHNT, CDR2 YYREEE (reference sequence). The CDR3 is 17 amino acids. CDR3 coding DNA: TGTGCCAGCAGCTTGGCGATTTCGGGACAGGGTTTCGGCGAGCAGTTCTTC. Translation gives CASSLAISGQGFGEQFF.

The chain joins TRBV30 to TRBJ1-2, with 8 bases identical to TRBD1. Trimming at V came to 3 bases and at J to 4 bases, leaving 4 bases not matched to a gene. This CDR3 spans 13 amino acids. Germline V gives CDR1 GTSNPN, CDR2 SVGIG (reference sequence). The CDR3 DNA reads TGTGCCTGGAGCCCAGGGGGCTCCTATGGCTACACCTTC. Translation gives CAWSPGGSYGYTF.

V gene TRBV6-5 combines with J gene TRBJ1-6, with D uncertain. CDR1 and CDR2 from the germline V gene are MNHEY and SVGAGI. This CDR3 has 12 amino acids. Trimming stripped 0 bases from V and 13 bases from J, with 7 bases between. CDR3 sequence (DNA): TGTGCCAGCAGTTACTCGTCTTCGCCCCTCCACTTT. Encoded protein: CASSYSSSPLHF.

The chain joins TRBV7-9 to TRBJ1-2; 12 bases match TRBD1. This CDR3 comprises 16 residues. Losses at the gene ends were 3 bases for V and 7 bases for J; bases not matched to a gene: 9. Germline V gives CDR1 SEHNR, CDR2 FQNEAQ (reference sequence). CDR3 protein: CASSFQPGQGARGYTF. CDR3 sequence (DNA): TGTGCCAGCAGCTTTCAACCGGGACAGGGGGCGCGTGGCTACACCTTC.

The J gene is TRBJ1-5, the V gene TRBV3-1 (or the pseudogene TRBV3-2); no clear D gene. This CDR3 has 12 amino acids. Germline assignment: CDR1 LGHDT and CDR2 YNNKEL (reference sequence). V shed 4 bases and J shed 7 bases, with 8 bases lying between them. CDR3 protein: CASSLEGQPQHF. In DNA, the CDR3 is TGTGCCAGCAGCCTGGAGGGACAGCCCCAGCATTTT.

The CDR3 DNA reads TGTGCCAGCTCCCCAGACAGGGGAAGGACCGGGGAGCTGTTTTTT. It translates to CASSPDRGRTGELFF. V gene TRBV18 combines with J gene TRBJ2-2; 8 bases map to TRBD1. The junction had 8 bases not matched to a gene; V was cut back by 6 bases and J by 5 bases. The germline gives CDR1 KGHSH, CDR2 LQKENI. The CDR3 consists of 15 residues.

This chain uses TRBV11-2 with TRBJ2-1, with a tentative D call TRBD2 (5 bases). Per germline, CDR1 SGHAT and CDR2 FQNNGV. The CDR3 has 16 residues. The germline V and J ends were trimmed by 3 bases and 5 bases, with 17 bases remaining between them. The CDR3 loop reads CASSLGVRPPNNEQFF. The CDR3 region has the DNA TGTGCCAGCAGCTTGGGAGTGAGGCCCCCGAACAATGAGCAGTTCTTC.

As DNA, the CDR3 is TGTGCCAGAGACCGGGACAGGGGGCTCGGGGAGCTGTTTTTT. Its protein product is CARDRDRGLGELFF. The rearrangement joins TRBV14 to TRBJ2-2; 12 bases match TRBD1. This CDR3 spans 14 amino acids. The J segment lost 7 bases and the V segment lost 9 bases, leaving 6 bases of the junction unmatched. The V gene's germline CDR1 is SGHDN and CDR2 FVKESK.

This sequence joins TRBV12-3 or TRBV12-4 and TRBJ2-3; no reliable D call. CDR3 length: 12 amino acids. The ends were cut back, 5 bases at V and 8 bases at J, with 11 bases in the middle. In DNA, the CDR3 is TGTGCCAGCAGTCCCCCAACTACTACGCAGTATTTT. As protein: CASSPPTTTQYF.

V gene TRBV18 combines with J gene TRBJ1-5; the D gene is possibly TRBD1 (5 bases). CDR3 length equals 13 residues. Germline V gene lookup returns CDR1 KGHSH and CDR2 LQKENI. With 3 bases removed from V and 5 bases from J, the gap between germline ends came to 8 bases. CDR3 DNA sequence: TGTGCCAGCTCACCGCGGGGGGATCAGCCCCAGCATTTT. Encoded protein: CASSPRGDQPQHF.

V usage is TRBV7-3 and J usage is TRBJ2-5; possibly TRBD2 for D (5 bases). V was shortened by 2 bases and J by 2 bases, with 12 bases between the two germline ends. The CDR3 loop spans 15 amino acids. Germline CDR1 SGHTA, CDR2 FQGTGA. The CDR3 DNA is TGTGCCAGCAGCTTATGGGATGGGGAGCAAGAGACCCAGTACTTC. It translates to CASSLWDGEQETQYF.

The chain uses TRBV5-6 and TRBJ1-4; 8 nucleotides align to TRBD1. Per the germline V gene, CDR1 is SGHDT and CDR2 is YYEEEE. The CDR3 has 17 amino acids. V was clipped by 3 bases and J by 2 bases; unmatched bases: 9. CDR3 coding DNA: TGTGCCAGCAGCTCTTGGACAGGGATCCTCACTAATGAAAAACTGTTTTTT. Amino acid sequence: CASSSWTGILTNEKLFF.

This clone appeared a few times. The chain links TRBV5-1 to TRBJ2-7; a possible D gene is TRBD1 (6 bases). V was clipped by 4 bases and J by 1 base, with 9 bases between them. Germline assignment: CDR1 SGHRS and CDR2 YFSETQ. The CDR3 has 13 residues. The CDR3 sequence is CASSAGQSYEQYF. CDR3 sequence (DNA): TGCGCCAGCAGCGCCGGACAGTCCTACGAGCAGTACTTC.

The V gene is TRBV6-2 or TRBV6-3, the J gene TRBJ1-5; 7 bases align to TRBD1. V lost 5 bases and J lost 12; bases outside the gene matches: 7. CDR3 size: 12 residues. The germline CDR1 and CDR2 sequences are MNHEY and SVGEGT. The CDR3 DNA follows: TGTGCCAGCAGTGGGACAGCAAAATTCCAGCATTTT. This sequence encodes CASSGTAKFQHF.

This clone was found a few times. V usage is TRBV5-6 and J usage is TRBJ1-2, with 7 bases aligning to TRBD1. The CDR3 has 14 residues. CDR1 SGHDT and CDR2 YYEEEE come from the germline V gene. V was clipped by 5 bases and J by 5 bases; unmatched bases: 9. The CDR3 protein is CASRIRQGRYGYTF. The CDR3 DNA reads TGTGCCAGCAGAATCCGACAGGGCCGGTATGGCTACACCTTC.

This sequence joins TRBV5-6 and TRBJ1-2, with 8 bases matching TRBD1. J gave up 4 bases and V 1 base, and 6 bases lay outside the gene matches. The CDR3 has 15 residues. Germline V gene lookup returns CDR1 SGHDT and CDR2 YYEEEE. The CDR3 region is CASSLPDRGTYGYTF. As DNA, the CDR3 is TGTGCCAGCAGCTTGCCCGACAGGGGAACCTATGGCTACACCTTC.

On this clone: Other DNA sequences of this sample code for an identical CDR3. The chain has TRBV12-3 or TRBV12-4 and TRBJ2-1, with D unclear. Trimming shortened V by 5 bases and J by 4 bases, and 3 bases separated the two germline ends. The CDR3 contains 11 residues. The CDR3 nucleotides are TGTGCCAGCAGTCGTTACAATGAGCAGTTCTTC. Amino acid sequence: CASSRYNEQFF.